A single sample gave rise to the 8 T cell receptor beta chains below, sequenced in a study of shared clonotypes between healthy human individuals. Method: immunoSEQ multiplex PCR; TCRdb's copy keeps in-frame clones and lacks some. The table includes approximately 500,000 clones, 79% detected once. The sequenced sample was PBMCs. Receptor source: a woman between 40 and 55 years old in good health. Some clones in this sample may be carry-over from other donors' samples.

This clone has a count of ten or more. The chain has TRBV10-3 and TRBJ1-2; 9 bases agree with TRBD1. J was trimmed by 6 bases and V by 2 bases; bases with no gene match: 7. The CDR3 runs 15 residues. Germline loops: CDR1 ENHRY, CDR2 SYGVKD. DNA for the CDR3: TGTGCCATCAGTGAGCGGGACAGGGCATCAGATGGCTACACCTTC. As protein: CAISERDRASDGYTF.

This sequence joins TRBV7-9 and TRBJ2-7; TRBD2 matches 7 bases. Germline trimming cut 7 bases from V and 2 bases from J; bases unmatched to any gene: 8. The CDR3 length is 14 residues. CDR1 is SEHNR, CDR2 FQNEAQ, per germline (reference sequence). CDR3 coding DNA: TGTGCCAGCACCTCGGGGGGAGGGCCCTACGAGCAGTACTTC. It specifies CASTSGGGPYEQYF.

The chain employs TRBV25-1 and TRBJ2-3, with no clear D. The V end lost 5 bases, the J end lost 5 bases, and 14 bases lay between the germline ends. This CDR3 spans 14 amino acids. In germline, CDR1 is MGHDK, CDR2 SYGVNS. The CDR3 loop is CASSPLGHGDTQYF. In nucleotides, the CDR3 is TGTGCCAGCAGTCCCCTCGGGCATGGAGATACGCAGTATTTT.

This clone has just one count. V and J are TRBV9 and TRBJ2-5; D is unresolved. With 0 bases removed from V and 3 bases from J, the gap between germline ends came to 12 bases. The CDR3 runs 15 residues. Germline V lookup: CDR1 SGDLS, CDR2 YYNGEE. The DNA of the CDR3 is TGTGCCAGCAGCGTAGGATTAGCACCGGAAGAGACCCAGTACTTC. This gives the protein CASSVGLAPEETQYF. Full variable domain (rest looked up from reference TRBV9 and TRBJ2-5): DSGVTQTPKHLITATGQRVTLRCSPRSGDLSVYWYQQSLDQGLQFLIQYYNGEERAKGNILERFSAQQFPDLHSELNLSSLELGDSALYFCASSVGLAPEETQYFGPGTRLLVL.

Note on this clone: Other DNA sequences within the sample encode an identical CDR3. The genes are TRBV7-9 and TRBJ2-2; D remains ambiguous. The CDR3 extends over 13 amino acids. V lost 3 bases and J 2 bases, leaving 4 bases between the germline ends. Germline V gene sequence: CDR1 SEHNR, CDR2 FQNEAQ (reference sequence). The CDR3 loop is CASSFPNTGELFF. The CDR3 DNA sequence: TGTGCCAGCAGCTTCCCAAACACCGGGGAGCTGTTTTTT.

Many counts were recorded for this clone. The rearrangement links TRBV27 to TRBJ2-5; 12 bases agree with TRBD2. Germline V gene data show CDR1 as MNHEY and CDR2 as SMNVEV (reference sequence). The CDR3 totals 16 residues. After removal of 6 bases from V and 4 bases from J, the junction contained 9 bases not matched to a gene. As DNA, the CDR3 is TGTGCCAGCAGGCCGCCTAGGGGACTAGCGGGAGAGACCCAGTACTTC. This codes for CASRPPRGLAGETQYF.

The chain is built from TRBV27 and TRBJ1-1; D perhaps matches TRBD1 (6 bases). Deletions cut 2 bases from V and 1 base from J, with 11 bases between. CDR3 length equals 15 residues. Germline lookup yields CDR1 MNHEY and CDR2 SMNVEV (reference sequence). The CDR3 DNA follows: TGTGCCAGCAGTTTAGGGGGGGCGCGGAACACTGAAGCTTTCTTT. It translates to CASSLGGARNTEAFF.

This rearrangement joins TRBV4-1 to TRBJ2-4; 7 nucleotides match TRBD1. The CDR3 consists of 15 residues. V lost 2 bases and J lost 6; bases outside the gene matches: 7. The germline gives CDR1 MGHRA, CDR2 YSYEKL. The CDR3 reads CASSQPRDRGNIQYF. The CDR3 region has the DNA TGCGCCAGCAGCCAACCCCGGGACAGAGGAAACATTCAGTACTTC.